This TCR beta chain derives from a study of T cells after yellow fever vaccination. They built TCR cDNA with 5'RACE template switching, a step that put in a universal primer site and UMIs. TCRdb ran MiXCR on the 5' RACE reads and lists one entry per CDR3 protein. The sample lists hundreds of thousands of distinct CDR3 sequences, about an eighth occurring once. Remarks on this clonotype: Antigen: not known.

General study results and limits: Most clones from primary vaccination were detected again post-booster (roughly 96% CD4, about 88% CD8). Abundant clonotypes (contaminants from the bulk population) could be present in FACS-sorted repertoires. The secondary response peaked faster, at day 5 versus 15, but was weaker.

The trim removed 0 bases at V and 5 bases at J, leaving 4 bases unmatched. CDR1 is SGHRS, CDR2 YFSETQ, per germline. The CDR3 has 14 residues. The sequence was collected from a man younger than 35 who received the YFV17D yellow fever vaccine. The chain is built from TRBV5-1 and TRBJ2-5; 7 bases line up with TRBD2. This specimen was CD4+ T cells sorted from PBMCs, taken 15 days after the yellow fever booster vaccination. CDR3: CASSLVSGRETQYF. The CDR3 DNA is TGCGCCAGCAGCTTGGTGTCCGGGAGGGAGACCCAGTACTTC.